The rows below give T cell receptor beta chains drawn from one sample of a study of shared clonotypes between healthy human individuals. TCRdb's table, derived via immunoSEQ multiplex PCR, lists solely in-frame clones and lacks some. The profile covers around 700,000 clones, with approximately 75% appearing a single time and 1.8% taken by the ten largest. The material sequenced was memory CD4+ T cells sorted from blood. These TCRs come from a young woman in good health. CDR3s leave out the opening cysteine and the closing phenylalanine or tryptophan. Not every row has a clone size; where given, it reads once, few, many or a size class.

>TRBJ2-3|NA|TRBV6-6
ASREGSTDTQY
>TRBJ2-1|NA|TRBV6-1
ASGSFNEQF
>TRBJ2-3|NA|TRBV5-4
ASSWGPGAEGAVYDTQY
>TRBJ1-1|NA|TRBV11-3
ASSLWADTEAF
>TRBJ1-2|NA|TRBV10-1
ASSESRRVNGYT
>TRBJ2-1|NA|TRBV7-2
ASSPLAGSYNEQF
>TRBJ1-2|few|TRBV27
ASGVRAFFGYT
>TRBJ2-1|NA|TRBV4-1
ASSPWTSGRANEQF
>TRBJ1-1|NA|TRBV11-2
ASSLPLPNTEAF
>TRBJ2-3|NA|TRBV4-1
ASSQDPQLAGVADTQY
>TRBJ1-2|few|TRBV6-1
ASSGQVNYGYT
>TRBJ2-4|NA|TRBV4-1
ASSLIGVSRAKNIQY
>TRBJ2-1|many|TRBV11-2
ASSSGTSDSNEQF
>TRBJ1-2|many|TRBV5-1
ASSPGGSSEGSGYT
>TRBJ1-1|NA|TRBV28
ASSLGNRGAEAF
>TRBJ2-7|NA|TRBV5-1
ASSIGQGHIDEQY
>TRBJ2-3|NA|TRBV28
ASSLVGDTQY
>NA|NA|TRBV29-1
SVEGAAGQFYEQY
>TRBJ1-1|few|TRBV29-1
SVRDRGRNTEAF
>TRBJ2-3|NA|TRBV7-2
ASSLLRGRDTQY
>TRBJ1-1|NA|TRBV30
AWIRTANTEAF
>TRBJ2-7|NA|TRBV10-3
AIRAGTLAYEQY
>TRBJ1-4|NA|TRBV21-1
ASSKTGSGEKLF
>TRBJ2-7|NA|TRBV5-1
ASSLALADIYEQY
>TRBJ2-2|NA|TRBV5-1
ASSQLAGGTGELF
>TRBJ2-3|NA|TRBV18
ASSPPGPDTQY
>TRBJ1-1|NA|TRBV19
ASRDSYTEAF
>TRBJ2-3|few|TRBV5-1
ASSPGTSGNTQY
>TRBJ2-1|NA|TRBV13
ASSPPRVRPSTYEQF
>TRBJ2-7|NA|TRBV1
TSSPGASGMDYEQY
>TRBJ2-7|NA|TRBV2
ASSGSSAGQLSEQY
>TRBJ1-2|NA|TRBV1
TSSQVGDRGLRYGYT
>TRBJ1-5|NA|TRBV23-1
ASASGTGTQPQH
>NA|NA|TRBV4-2
ASSPDITTGYEQY
>TRBJ2-4|once|TRBV27
ASSPLDRGNIQY
>TRBJ2-1|few|TRBV5-1
ASSRNNEQF
>TRBJ1-4|NA|TRBV5-5
ASSLGRRAASSEKLF
>TRBJ1-2|NA|TRBV5-1
ASSLDPGASNYGYT
>TRBJ2-3|NA|TRBV27
ASSLAASGRYTDTQY
>TRBJ2-7|NA|TRBV25-1
ASSEEPVGTESYEQY
>TRBJ2-7|few|TRBV5-4
ASSFGDRSYEQY
>TRBJ2-3|NA|TRBV25-1
ASRENWDRDVDTQY
>TRBJ2-3|once|TRBV19
ASSLYSTDTQY
>TRBJ1-2|few|TRBV2
ASSRQGANYGYT
>TRBJ2-2|once|TRBV11-2
ASSTIRNTGELF
>TRBJ2-7|few|TRBV25-1
ASRGLADYEQY
>TRBJ1-4|once|TRBV4-2
ASSQDLPGFREKLF
>TRBJ1-2|NA|TRBV2
ASIGQGPDYGYT
>TRBJ1-2|NA|TRBV7-2
ASSRHKGAESGGYT
>TRBJ1-4|NA|TRBV28
ASSQTGSREKLF
>TRBJ1-2|NA|TRBV30
AWSGVGTGTNYGYT
>TRBJ2-2|NA|TRBV5-6
ASSLVGQGFANTGELF
>TRBJ2-7|NA|TRBV5-1
ASSLASGAYEQY
>TRBJ2-7|few|TRBV2
ASSSGSEQY
>TRBJ2-3|NA|TRBV19
ASSMADTQY
>TRBJ1-3|NA|TRBV18
ASSHGTDLWRAIY
>TRBJ2-3|NA|TRBV11-2
ASSLGQRDGDTQY
>TRBJ1-1|NA|TRBV7-2
ASSRQGGTMGTEAF
>TRBJ1-1|NA|TRBV7-2
ATRYGIMNTEAF
>TRBJ2-5|NA|TRBV9
ASSPRFGLQETQY